What follows are 30 T cell receptor beta chains derived from one specimen sequenced in a study of brain T cells in children with intractable seizures listed by TCRdb under 2021. The protocol used for the library was the immunoSEQ multiplex PCR assay. In its TCRdb copy, this immuneACCESS table keeps in-frame sequences only and misses some clones. Where compared with another copy, unresolved V genes explain less than half of these, and the others have no known cause. The sample table records roughly 80,000 clones; around 91% of these occur just once. Approximately 25% of the sample rests with the top ten. Taken with the paper, the label for time point translates to: resected brain tissue, or blood drawn just prior to surgery. The sequencing here drew on peripheral blood, taken at surgery. The receptor set was obtained from a girl aged 2-10 years with Rasmussen encephalitis and intractable seizures.

J is TRBJ2-1 and V is TRBV9; no clear D gene. This CDR3 is built from 13 residues. Trimming shortened V by 2 bases and J by 10 bases, and 13 bases separated the two germline ends. Germline V CDR1 and CDR2: SGDLS, YYNGEE. The CDR3 coding sequence is TGTGCCAGCAGCGTTTCTGACTTCCCCGAGCAGTTCTTC. Its protein is CASSVSDFPEQFF.

This rearrangement joins TRBV7-7 to TRBJ2-2; possible D gene TRBD2, 6 bases. CDR1 and CDR2 (germline): SSHAT, FNYEAQ (reference sequence). V dropped 5 bases and J dropped 6 bases, with 19 bases sitting between them. CDR3 length: 16 residues. This chain's CDR3 is CASSLTPPGVPGELFF. The CDR3 coding sequence is TGTGCCAGCAGCCTCACGCCCCCGGGGGTCCCCGGGGAGCTGTTTTTT.

This chain joins TRBV12-3 or TRBV12-4 and TRBJ1-6; D unresolved. This CDR3 has 12 residues. The ends were cut back, 3 bases at V and 7 bases at J, with 4 bases in the middle. The CDR3 loop is CASSFRNSPLHF. Here the CDR3 DNA reads TGTGCCAGCAGTTTCAGGAATTCACCCCTCCACTTT.

The chain uses TRBV13 and TRBJ2-3, with TRBD1 as a possible D gene (5 bases). The V gene's germline CDR1 is PRHDT and CDR2 FYEKMQ (reference sequence). The length of the CDR3 is 12 residues. Trimming removed 3 bases from V and 7 bases from J, with 8 bases in between. The CDR3 spells CASSFQGYTQYF. As DNA, the CDR3 is TGTGCCAGCAGCTTCCAGGGCTATACGCAGTATTTT.

This clone came up once. The rearrangement uses TRBV5-1 and TRBJ2-3; D gene unclear. Germline CDR1 reads SGHRS; CDR2 reads YFSETQ. Deletions cut 1 base from V and 2 bases from J, with 2 bases between. There are 12 residues in the CDR3. The CDR3 loop is CASSLTTDTQYF. CDR3 bases: TGCGCCAGCAGCTTGACCACAGATACGCAGTATTTT. Combining the CDR3 with reference TRBV5-1 and TRBJ2-3 gives the whole variable domain KAGVTQTPRYLIKTRGQQVTLSCSPISGHRSVSWYQQTPGQGLQFLFEYFSETQRNKGNFPGRFSGRQFSNSRSEMNVSTLELGDSALYLCASSLTTDTQYFGPGTRLTVL.

This chain connects TRBV18 to TRBJ2-5; D not certain. The germline gives CDR1 KGHSH, CDR2 LQKENI. Trimming took 6 bases from V and 3 from J, leaving 8 bases between them. This CDR3 contains 12 residues. Here the CDR3 DNA reads TGTGCCAGCTCCCTGCGAGAAGAGACCCAGTACTTC. This encodes CASSLREETQYF.

The rearrangement joins TRBV27 to TRBJ1-3, with a tentative D call TRBD1 (5 bases). The CDR3 length is 19 residues. Germline V gene data show CDR1 as MNHEY and CDR2 as SMNVEV (reference sequence). Trimming cost V 1 base and J 0 bases, with 19 bases left between them. The CDR3 sequence is CASSLFRPDTGHSGNTIYF. For the CDR3, the DNA is TGTGCCAGCAGTTTATTTCGACCGGACACCGGTCACTCTGGAAACACCATATATTTT.

V gene TRBV4-1 combines with J gene TRBJ2-7; a weak D match, TRBD2 (5 bases). This CDR3 region has 13 residues. CDR1 is MGHRA, CDR2 YSYEKL, per germline. V was clipped by 0 bases and J by 9 bases, with 12 bases between them. CDR3 nucleotide sequence: TGCGCCAGCAGCCAAGAGGAGGCCGCCGGGCAGTACTTC. Protein: CASSQEEAAGQYF.

The gene calls are TRBV2 and TRBJ1-5, with 7 positions matching TRBD1. The CDR3 totals 15 residues. Germline V lookup: CDR1 SNHLY, CDR2 FYNNEI. Trimming at V came to 7 bases and at J to 5 bases, leaving 11 bases not matched to a gene. The CDR3 DNA sequence: TGTGCCAGCAACTACAGGGGTACGATGGATCAGCCCCAGCATTTT. It yields the protein CASNYRGTMDQPQHF.

This clone was seen only once. Written as DNA, the CDR3 is TGTGCCAGCAGCTTTGGACCTAATGAAAAACTGTTTTTT. It encodes CASSFGPNEKLFF. The chain couples TRBV7-6 to TRBJ1-4; D unclear. The V end was cut by 3 bases, the J end by 3 bases, with 5 bases between. Germline CDR1 is SGHVS and CDR2 is FNYEAQ. The CDR3 is 13 residues long.

This rearrangement joins TRBV5-5 to TRBJ1-1; D is uncertain. This CDR3 contains 14 residues. Trimming removed 2 bases at V and 0 bases at J, with 8 bases between. Germline lookup yields CDR1 SGHKS and CDR2 YYEKEE (reference sequence). CDR3 sequence: CASSFRTVNTEAFF. The CDR3 DNA reads as TGTGCCAGCAGCTTTCGGACGGTGAACACTGAAGCTTTCTTT.

The rearrangement uses TRBV15 and TRBJ1-3; D perhaps matches TRBD1 (5 bases). Germline V gives CDR1 LNHNV, CDR2 YYDKDF (reference sequence). Trimming removed 8 bases from V and 4 bases from J, with 18 bases in between. This CDR3 contains 15 residues. The CDR3: CATRLGETLGNTIYF. The DNA of the CDR3 is TGTGCCACCCGATTGGGGGAAACGCTGGGAAACACCATATATTTT.

This clone showed up just once. The chain has TRBV2 and TRBJ1-2; D is unresolved. V shed 0 bases and J shed 4 bases, with 21 bases lying between them. Germline lookup yields CDR1 SNHLY and CDR2 FYNNEI. The CDR3 is 18 residues long. The CDR3 bases are TGTGCCAGCAGTGAAGCGTTTGGACGGGCTCCCGAGGTCTATGGCTACACCTTC. It specifies CASSEAFGRAPEVYGYTF.

The rearrangement links TRBV6-1 to TRBJ2-3, with no clear D. The CDR3 length is 14 residues. The V end lost 1 base, the J end lost 2 bases, and 7 bases lay between the germline ends. From germline, CDR1 is MNHNS and CDR2 SASEGT. The CDR3, as DNA: TGTGCCAGCAGTGAAGACGCCTTCACAGATACGCAGTATTTT. Protein: CASSEDAFTDTQYF.

This clone was detected only once. CDR3 DNA sequence: TGTGCCAGCAGTTTAATCCTAGCGGCTAAGGATGAGCAGTTCTTC. Translated: CASSLILAAKDEQFF. V and J are TRBV27 and TRBJ2-1, with 7 positions matching TRBD2. This CDR3 is built from 15 residues. Germline V gene sequence: CDR1 MNHEY, CDR2 SMNVEV (reference sequence). Losses at the gene ends were 2 bases for V and 8 bases for J; bases not matched to a gene: 9.

This chain connects TRBV6-5 to TRBJ2-3, with D perhaps matching TRBD2 (5 bases). Trimming took off 2 bases at V and 0 bases at J, with 12 bases between the two ends. Germline CDR1 MNHEY, CDR2 SVGAGI. The CDR3 extends over 16 amino acids. The CDR3 DNA reads TGTGCCAGCAGTTACGATGGGAGCAGGAGCACAGATACGCAGTATTTT. Protein sequence: CASSYDGSRSTDTQYF.

The chain links TRBV2 to TRBJ2-5; D unresolved. The V end was cut by 3 bases, the J end by 5 bases, with 4 bases between. The CDR3 length is 11 residues. Germline loops: CDR1 SNHLY, CDR2 FYNNEI. The CDR3 spells CASSEGETQYF. The CDR3 coding sequence is TGTGCCAGCAGTGAGGGGGAGACCCAGTACTTC.

The rearrangement uses TRBV7-2 and TRBJ2-7, with D possibly TRBD2 on 7 matching bases. The CDR3 runs to 13 residues. Trimming stripped 1 base from V and 5 bases from J, with 9 bases between. Germline assignment: CDR1 SGHTA and CDR2 FQGNSA. The CDR3 nucleotides read TGTGCCAGCAGCTTAGGCGGGGGCCACGAGCAGTACTTC. Residues: CASSLGGGHEQYF.

This chain uses TRBV7-2 with TRBJ2-5, with a possible D match to TRBD1 (6 bases). Germline-derived CDR1 and CDR2 are SGHTA and FQGNSA. V lost 2 bases to trimming and J lost 3 bases, with 13 bases between them. The CDR3 has 15 amino acids. The CDR3 protein is CASSLRGRLEETQYF. For the CDR3, the DNA is TGTGCCAGCAGCTTAAGGGGGAGACTGGAAGAGACCCAGTACTTC.

This chain links TRBV3-1 (or the pseudogene TRBV3-2) with TRBJ2-4, with D unresolved. The V gene lost 1 base and the J gene lost 0 bases, with 4 bases spanning the gap. Germline CDR1 and CDR2: LGHDT and YNNKEL (reference sequence). The CDR3 runs 14 residues. This chain's CDR3 is CASSQGLAKNIQYF. The CDR3 nucleotides are TGTGCCAGCAGCCAAGGCCTAGCCAAAAACATTCAGTACTTC.

V is TRBV29-1 and J is TRBJ2-2, with unresolved D. The ends were cut back, 3 bases at V and 3 bases at J, with 8 bases in the middle. The CDR3 runs 13 residues. Germline V gene lookup returns CDR1 SQVTM and CDR2 ANQGSEA. The CDR3 DNA is TGCAGCGTTGACGTGGGGTACACCGGGGAGCTGTTTTTT. It is translated as CSVDVGYTGELFF.

V gene TRBV11-2 combines with J gene TRBJ1-6; TRBD1 is a possible D gene (5 bases). The CDR3 length is 16 residues. V lost 5 bases, J lost 6 bases, and 17 bases lay in between. CDR1 is SGHAT and CDR2 is FQNNGV in the germline V gene. The CDR3 spells CASSPPWGEANSPLHF. In DNA, the CDR3 is TGTGCCAGCAGCCCTCCTTGGGGGGAGGCTAATTCACCCCTCCACTTT. The full variable domain, with the rest looked up from reference TRBV11-2 and TRBJ1-6, is EAGVAQSPRYKIIEKRQSVAFWCNPISGHATLYWYQQILGQGPKLLIQFQNNGVVDDSQLPKDRFSAERLKGVDSTLKIQPAKLEDSAVYLCASSPPWGEANSPLHFGNGTRLTVT.

J is TRBJ2-7 and V is TRBV2, with a weak D call TRBD1 (7 bases). Germline lookup yields CDR1 SNHLY and CDR2 FYNNEI. Trimming removed 0 bases from V and 5 bases from J, with 20 bases in between. The CDR3 spans 17 residues. The chain's CDR3 is CASSEAPFPRGDNEQYF. For the CDR3, the DNA is TGTGCCAGCAGTGAAGCGCCCTTCCCCAGGGGGGATAACGAGCAGTACTTC.

The rearrangement links TRBV19 to TRBJ2-7; 15 nucleotides agree with TRBD2. Unmatched junction bases numbered 14, after V lost 4 bases and J lost 7 bases. The CDR3 has 18 amino acids. Germline V gene data show CDR1 as LNHDA and CDR2 as SQIVND (reference sequence). CDR3 nucleotides: TGTGCCAGTAGTACCCCCCCGGGACTAGCGGGAGGACGAGGAGAGCAGTACTTC. It encodes CASSTPPGLAGGRGEQYF.

The chain has TRBV24-1 and TRBJ1-2; D is undetermined. Germline V gene data show CDR1 as KGHDR and CDR2 as SFDVKD. V gave up 3 bases and J gave up 7 bases, with 5 bases separating them. The CDR3 loop spans 11 amino acids. This CDR3 is CATSDGFGYTF. Here the CDR3 DNA reads TGTGCCACCAGTGATGGGTTTGGCTACACCTTC.

The V gene is TRBV2, the J gene TRBJ2-7, with 10 positions matching TRBD1. J was trimmed by 2 bases and V by 6 bases; bases with no gene match: 4. The length of the CDR3 is 14 residues. The germline gives CDR1 SNHLY, CDR2 FYNNEI. The CDR3: CASRDGQGAYEQYF. The CDR3 coding sequence is TGTGCCAGCAGAGACGGACAGGGGGCCTACGAGCAGTACTTC.

The chain uses TRBV6-5 and TRBJ2-2, with a tentative D call TRBD1 (6 bases). Germline V CDR1 and CDR2: MNHEY, SVGAGI. The CDR3 is 16 amino acids. The V end lost 1 base, the J end lost 3 bases, and 12 bases lay between the germline ends. The CDR3 DNA sequence: TGTGCCAGCAGTTACTTCGCCAGGGGTGACACCGGGGAGCTGTTTTTT. Encoded protein: CASSYFARGDTGELFF.

This sequence joins TRBV2 and TRBJ1-1; TRBD1 agrees at 7 bases. This CDR3 spans 15 amino acids. CDR1 and CDR2 from the germline V gene are SNHLY and FYNNEI. J lost 2 bases, V lost 6 bases, and 9 bases had no gene match. The chain's CDR3 is CASRKDGTVNTEAFF. The CDR3 coding sequence is TGTGCCAGCAGAAAAGACGGGACAGTCAACACTGAAGCTTTCTTT.

The chain joins TRBV2 to TRBJ2-7, with 11 nucleotides matching TRBD1. CDR1 SNHLY and CDR2 FYNNEI come from the germline V gene. Trimming at V came to 7 bases and at J to 3 bases, leaving 8 bases not matched to a gene. This CDR3 is 15 amino acids long. CDR3: CASTIQGTGGYEQYF. The CDR3 DNA sequence: TGTGCCAGCACTATACAGGGGACAGGGGGCTACGAGCAGTACTTC.

The chain carries TRBV29-1 and TRBJ2-7; the match to TRBD2 covers 7 bases. Looked up from germline, CDR1 is SQVTM and CDR2 is ANQGSEA. V shed 4 bases and J 3 bases; nucleotides not matched to a gene: 9. This CDR3 has 14 residues. The CDR3 DNA reads as TGCAGCGTTGCAGTCGGGCGGGGGAACTACGAGCAGTACTTC. Amino acids: CSVAVGRGNYEQYF.